The entry below describes one TCR beta chain. This sample is drawn from a study of blood T cell repertoires in COVID-19. Study as a whole: Nucleic acid was either cDNA or gDNA, and it came from T cells, B-cell-depleted T cells, or PBMCs.

Repertoires were generated with immunoSEQ multiplex PCR, while TCRdb's copy carries only in-frame clones and drops some. The table lists approximately 240,000 clones, around 86% of them singletons. Germline-derived CDR1 and CDR2 are SGHRS and YFSETQ. V shed 1 base, J shed 5 bases, and the junction held 6 bases outside the gene matches. The CDR3 extends over 14 amino acids. Material for sequencing was peripheral blood. This sequence originates from a woman in her twenties or thirties who had recovered from COVID-19. The J gene is TRBJ2-7, the V gene TRBV5-1; 7 bases agree with TRBD1. CDR3 region: CASSLMGQIHEQYF. CDR3 sequence (DNA): TGCGCCAGCAGCTTGATGGGACAGATCCACGAGCAGTACTTC.